This T cell receptor (beta chain) was found in a study of T-cell reconstitution after alpha-beta-depleted transplantation in children. Germline CDR1 reads MGHDK; CDR2 reads SYGVNS. Trimming removed 4 bases from V and 2 bases from J, with 9 bases in between. The CDR3 totals 14 residues. This clonotype was counted ten times or more. This sample's TCRbeta library carried unique molecular identifier barcodes. One entry per CDR3 protein results from TCRdb running MiXCR on the PCR reads. Among about 400,000 distinct CDR3 sequences listed, 13% were seen once. The source was PBMCs, collected from the stem cell graft. This TCR was recovered from a human donor who donated a stem cell graft to a child with Fanconi anemia. The J gene is TRBJ2-1, the V gene TRBV25-1, with D perhaps being TRBD1 or TRBD2 (5 bases each). The CDR3 loop reads CASSGRGAYNEQFF. The CDR3 DNA is TGTGCCAGCAGTGGGAGAGGGGCCTACAATGAGCAGTTCTTC.